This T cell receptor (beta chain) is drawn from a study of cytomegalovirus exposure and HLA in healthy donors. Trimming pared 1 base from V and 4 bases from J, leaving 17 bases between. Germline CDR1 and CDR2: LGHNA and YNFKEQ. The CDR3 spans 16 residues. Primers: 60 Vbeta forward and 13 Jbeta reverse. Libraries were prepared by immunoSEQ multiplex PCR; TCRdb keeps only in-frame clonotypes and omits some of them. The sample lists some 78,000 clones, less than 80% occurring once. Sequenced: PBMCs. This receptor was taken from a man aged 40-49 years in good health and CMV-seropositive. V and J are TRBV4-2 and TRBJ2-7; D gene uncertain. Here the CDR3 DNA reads TGTGCCAGCAGCCAAGGAGACTCCCCGGAGATGTACGAGCAGTACTTC. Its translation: CASSQGDSPEMYEQYF.